This is a list of T cell receptor beta chains from one sample in a study of cytomegalovirus exposure and HLA in healthy donors. Only in-frame clones appear in the TCRdb table, and some are missing; sequencing was by immunoSEQ multiplex PCR. The sample has some 200,000 clones, about four fifths seen once. Input material: PBMCs. The receptor source for this set is a woman in her forties or fifties in good health and CMV-seropositive. Each CDR3 is given with its conserved first and last residue. The D gene is left open where the match is weak. Clone size is shown for a subset of rows, as once, few, many or a class of expanded clone.

d_gene: .
len: 8
j_gene: TRBJ2-7
abundance: .
v_gene: TRBV6-5
CDR3aa: CASRGLYF
CDR3nt: TGTGCCAGCAGGGGACTTTACTTC

d_gene: TRBD2
len: 16
j_gene: TRBJ2-3
abundance: .
v_gene: TRBV9
CDR3aa: CASSVALGRGADTQYF
CDR3nt: TGTGCCAGCAGCGTAGCTTTGGGGAGGGGAGCAGATACGCAGTATTTT

d_gene: TRBD1
len: 16
j_gene: TRBJ2-3
abundance: .
v_gene: TRBV15
CDR3aa: CATSTERQGWGDTQYF
CDR3nt: TGTGCCACCAGCACAGAGCGACAGGGTTGGGGAGATACGCAGTATTTT

d_gene: .
len: 15
j_gene: TRBJ2-2
abundance: .
v_gene: TRBV5-1
CDR3aa: CASSWGDRITGELFF
CDR3nt: TGCGCCAGCAGCTGGGGTGACAGGATCACCGGGGAGCTGTTTTTT

d_gene: TRBD1
len: 14
j_gene: TRBJ1-1
abundance: .
v_gene: TRBV19
CDR3aa: CASSIDRGTGEAFF
CDR3nt: TGTGCCAGTAGTATAGATCGTGGGACAGGGGAAGCTTTCTTT

d_gene: TRBD1
len: 15
j_gene: TRBJ2-6
abundance: .
v_gene: TRBV19
CDR3aa: CASSTGGLGANVLTF
CDR3nt: TGTGCCAGTAGTACAGGGGGCTTGGGGGCCAACGTCCTGACTTTC

d_gene: .
len: 13
j_gene: TRBJ1-6
abundance: .
v_gene: TRBV7-7
CDR3aa: CASSLGRDSPLHF
CDR3nt: TGTGCTAGCAGCCTAGGACGGGATTCACCCCTCCACTTT

d_gene: TRBD1
len: 15
j_gene: TRBJ2-1
abundance: .
v_gene: TRBV10-3
CDR3aa: CAISERGTGRNEQFF
CDR3nt: TGTGCCATCAGTGAGAGAGGGACAGGGAGAAATGAGCAGTTCTTC

d_gene: .
len: 13
j_gene: TRBJ2-2
abundance: .
v_gene: TRBV14
CDR3aa: CASSPGHAGELFF
CDR3nt: TGTGCCAGCAGCCCCGGACACGCCGGGGAGCTGTTTTTT

d_gene: TRBD2
len: 16
j_gene: TRBJ2-3
abundance: once
v_gene: TRBV5-1
CDR3aa: CASTAGGPLTTDTQYF
CDR3nt: TGCGCCAGCACGGCGGGGGGCCCCCTAACAACAGATACGCAGTATTTT

d_gene: .
len: 13
j_gene: TRBJ1-2
abundance: .
v_gene: TRBV11-3
CDR3aa: CASSYPQGYGYTF
CDR3nt: TGTGCCAGCAGCTACCCTCAGGGCTATGGCTACACCTTC

d_gene: TRBD1
len: 14
j_gene: TRBJ2-7
abundance: .
v_gene: TRBV28
CDR3aa: CASRSRQGPYEQYF
CDR3nt: TGTGCCAGCAGGTCGAGACAGGGTCCCTACGAGCAGTACTTC

d_gene: .
len: 14
j_gene: TRBJ1-2
abundance: .
v_gene: TRBV6-1
CDR3aa: CASSEGPTSYGYTF
CDR3nt: TGTGCCAGCAGTGAAGGGCCCACAAGCTATGGCTACACCTTC

d_gene: .
len: 11
j_gene: TRBJ2-7
abundance: once
v_gene: TRBV5-5
CDR3aa: CASSPDNGQYF
CDR3nt: TGTGCCAGCAGCCCAGACAACGGGCAGTACTTC

d_gene: .
len: 14
j_gene: TRBJ2-3
abundance: .
v_gene: TRBV9
CDR3aa: CASSVGGQGDTQYF
CDR3nt: TGTGCCAGCAGCGTAGGGGGGCAAGGGGATACGCAGTATTTT

d_gene: .
len: 16
j_gene: TRBJ1-3
abundance: few
v_gene: TRBV5-4
CDR3aa: CASSPGAGASGNTIYF
CDR3nt: TGTGCCAGCAGCCCCGGGGCAGGGGCATCTGGAAACACCATATATTTT

d_gene: TRBD1
len: 15
j_gene: TRBJ1-2
abundance: .
v_gene: TRBV19
CDR3aa: CASSLSLDRGGGYTF
CDR3nt: TGTGCCAGTAGTTTATCCCTGGACAGGGGTGGAGGCTACACCTTC

d_gene: .
len: 13
j_gene: TRBJ2-3
abundance: .
v_gene: TRBV6-1
CDR3aa: CASSEGGRDTQYF
CDR3nt: TGTGCCAGCAGTGAAGGGGGCAGGGATACGCAGTATTTT

d_gene: .
len: 15
j_gene: TRBJ2-5
abundance: .
v_gene: TRBV7-3
CDR3aa: CASSLTGLGQETQYF
CDR3nt: TGTGCCAGCAGCTTAACCGGACTGGGACAAGAGACCCAGTACTTC

d_gene: TRBD1
len: 15
j_gene: TRBJ2-7
abundance: .
v_gene: TRBV27
CDR3aa: CASSLGQGTNYEQYF
CDR3nt: TGTGCCAGCAGTTTAGGACAGGGAACGAACTACGAGCAGTACTTC

d_gene: TRBD1
len: 15
j_gene: TRBJ2-7
abundance: .
v_gene: TRBV6-1
CDR3aa: CASSATGASSYEQYF
CDR3nt: TGTGCCAGCAGTGCGACAGGGGCCAGCTCCTACGAGCAGTACTTC

d_gene: TRBD1
len: 15
j_gene: TRBJ1-5
abundance: .
v_gene: TRBV7-3
CDR3aa: CASSLNRGDNQPQHF
CDR3nt: TGTGCCAGCAGCTTGAACAGGGGGGATAATCAGCCCCAGCATTTT

d_gene: .
len: 12
j_gene: TRBJ1-1
abundance: once
v_gene: TRBV6-5
CDR3aa: CASTLGQGEAFF
CDR3nt: TGTGCCAGCACCCTCGGACAAGGGGAAGCTTTCTTT

d_gene: TRBD1
len: 13
j_gene: TRBJ2-7
abundance: .
v_gene: TRBV6-5
CDR3aa: CASSVGTDYEQYF
CDR3nt: TGTGCCAGCAGTGTGGGGACAGACTACGAGCAGTACTTC

d_gene: TRBD1
len: 15
j_gene: TRBJ2-7
abundance: .
v_gene: TRBV27
CDR3aa: CASSSDRGRFYEQYF
CDR3nt: TGTGCCAGCAGTTCCGACAGGGGGAGATTCTACGAGCAGTACTTC

d_gene: .
len: 14
j_gene: TRBJ2-3
abundance: few
v_gene: TRBV19
CDR3aa: CASSVPGEVYTQYF
CDR3nt: TGTGCCAGTAGTGTCCCCGGGGAGGTCTACACGCAGTATTTT

d_gene: .
len: 12
j_gene: TRBJ2-2
abundance: .
v_gene: TRBV13
CDR3aa: CASASDTGELFF
CDR3nt: TGTGCCAGCGCCAGCGACACCGGGGAGCTGTTTTTT

d_gene: .
len: 17
j_gene: TRBJ1-5
abundance: .
v_gene: TRBV7-8
CDR3aa: CASSLVGTQGMGQPQHF
CDR3nt: TGTGCCAGCAGCTTGGTTGGGACCCAGGGGATGGGGCAGCCCCAGCATTTT

d_gene: .
len: 17
j_gene: TRBJ1-3
abundance: .
v_gene: TRBV4-2
CDR3aa: CASSQESAGLPGNTIYF
CDR3nt: TGTGCCAGCAGCCAAGAGTCGGCGGGGCTGCCTGGAAACACCATATATTTT

d_gene: TRBD1
len: 16
j_gene: TRBJ2-5
abundance: .
v_gene: TRBV9
CDR3aa: CASSPQGAKAGETQYF
CDR3nt: TGTGCCAGCAGCCCCCAGGGGGCCAAGGCAGGGGAGACCCAGTACTTC

d_gene: TRBD1
len: 14
j_gene: TRBJ1-2
abundance: .
v_gene: TRBV5-1
CDR3aa: CASSPRTGGYGYTF
CDR3nt: TGCGCCAGCAGCCCTAGGACAGGAGGGTATGGCTACACCTTC

d_gene: TRBD1
len: 16
j_gene: TRBJ1-5
abundance: .
v_gene: TRBV7-9
CDR3aa: CASSAQTGVGNQPQHF
CDR3nt: TGTGCCAGCAGCGCCCAGACAGGGGTGGGGAATCAGCCCCAGCATTTT

d_gene: .
len: 14
j_gene: TRBJ1-3
abundance: .
v_gene: TRBV4-3
CDR3aa: CASSQNRDGNTIYF
CDR3nt: TGCGCCAGCAGCCAGAACAGGGATGGAAACACCATATATTTT

d_gene: .
len: 14
j_gene: TRBJ1-3
abundance: .
v_gene: TRBV6-6
CDR3aa: CASSWTVSGDTIYF
CDR3nt: TGTGCCAGCAGCTGGACAGTCTCTGGAGACACCATATATTTT

d_gene: .
len: 14
j_gene: TRBJ2-5
abundance: .
v_gene: TRBV27
CDR3aa: CASSFSGNGVTQYF
CDR3nt: TGTGCCAGCAGTTTCTCCGGGAATGGAGTGACCCAGTACTTC

d_gene: .
len: 16
j_gene: TRBJ1-4
abundance: .
v_gene: TRBV19
CDR3aa: CASSMRSAATNEKLFF
CDR3nt: TGTGCCAGTAGTATGAGGTCCGCCGCAACTAATGAAAAACTGTTTTTT

d_gene: .
len: 13
j_gene: TRBJ2-7
abundance: .
v_gene: TRBV19
CDR3aa: CASSMSSSYEQYF
CDR3nt: TGTGCCAGTAGTATGAGTTCCTCCTACGAGCAGTACTTC

d_gene: TRBD1
len: 17
j_gene: TRBJ2-7
abundance: once
v_gene: TRBV14
CDR3aa: CASSRRDSLAFSYEQYF
CDR3nt: TGTGCCAGCAGCCGACGGGACAGTCTAGCCTTCTCCTACGAGCAGTACTTC

d_gene: .
len: 14
j_gene: TRBJ1-1
abundance: few
v_gene: TRBV6-5
CDR3aa: CASNSRDTNTEAFF
CDR3nt: TGTGCCAGCAACTCCAGGGACACTAACACTGAAGCTTTCTTT

d_gene: TRBD2
len: 16
j_gene: TRBJ2-1
abundance: .
v_gene: TRBV7-2
CDR3aa: CASSLTSGGAGNEQFF
CDR3nt: TGTGCCAGCAGCTTGACTAGCGGGGGGGCGGGGAATGAGCAGTTCTTC

d_gene: .
len: 14
j_gene: TRBJ1-3
abundance: .
v_gene: TRBV5-4
CDR3aa: CASSSGDPGNTIYF
CDR3nt: TGTGCCAGCAGCTCGGGTGACCCTGGAAACACCATATATTTT

d_gene: .
len: 16
j_gene: TRBJ2-2
abundance: .
v_gene: TRBV4-2
CDR3aa: CASSQEFAGATGELFF
CDR3nt: TGTGCCAGCAGCCAGGAGTTTGCGGGGGCAACCGGGGAGCTGTTTTTT

d_gene: TRBD1
len: 13
j_gene: TRBJ1-2
abundance: .
v_gene: TRBV6-6
CDR3aa: CASRQGVLDGYTF
CDR3nt: TGTGCCAGCAGACAGGGGGTGTTGGATGGCTACACCTTC

d_gene: .
len: 12
j_gene: TRBJ2-4
abundance: .
v_gene: TRBV2
CDR3aa: CASSPGTFIQYF
CDR3nt: TGTGCCAGCAGCCCCGGGACATTCATTCAGTACTTC

d_gene: .
len: 15
j_gene: TRBJ1-3
abundance: .
v_gene: TRBV7-2
CDR3aa: CASSPDSPRGNTIYF
CDR3nt: TGTGCCAGCAGCCCGGACTCCCCCCGGGGAAACACCATATATTTT

d_gene: TRBD2
len: 15
j_gene: TRBJ2-1
abundance: .
v_gene: TRBV13
CDR3aa: CASSPRGAKYNEQFF
CDR3nt: TGTGCCAGCAGCCCGCGGGGGGCGAAGTACAATGAGCAGTTCTTC

d_gene: .
len: 12
j_gene: TRBJ1-5
abundance: .
v_gene: TRBV11-3
CDR3aa: CASSRRRTVKGF
CDR3nt: TGTGCCAGCAGCCGAAGGCGGACAGTGAAGGGTTTT

d_gene: TRBD1
len: 16
j_gene: TRBJ2-5
abundance: .
v_gene: TRBV7-2
CDR3aa: CASSQEGTGGVETQYF
CDR3nt: TGTGCCAGCAGCCAGGAAGGGACAGGGGGGGTAGAGACCCAGTACTTC

d_gene: .
len: 13
j_gene: TRBJ1-2
abundance: .
v_gene: TRBV7-9
CDR3aa: CASSLSGIYGYTF
CDR3nt: TGTGCCAGCAGCTTATCAGGGATCTATGGCTACACCTTC

d_gene: TRBD2
len: 15
j_gene: TRBJ2-1
abundance: .
v_gene: TRBV9
CDR3aa: CASSTGGSSYNEQFF
CDR3nt: TGTGCCAGCAGCACGGGGGGGAGCTCCTACAATGAGCAGTTCTTC

d_gene: TRBD1
len: 15
j_gene: TRBJ1-2
abundance: .
v_gene: TRBV19
CDR3aa: CASSSPGQDTYGYTF
CDR3nt: TGTGCCAGTAGTTCACCGGGACAGGATACCTATGGCTACACCTTC

d_gene: TRBD1
len: 19
j_gene: TRBJ2-1
abundance: .
v_gene: TRBV5-1
CDR3aa: CASSLEGAPGADSYNEQFF
CDR3nt: TGCGCCAGCAGCTTGGAGGGGGCTCCAGGGGCCGACTCCTACAATGAGCAGTTCTTC